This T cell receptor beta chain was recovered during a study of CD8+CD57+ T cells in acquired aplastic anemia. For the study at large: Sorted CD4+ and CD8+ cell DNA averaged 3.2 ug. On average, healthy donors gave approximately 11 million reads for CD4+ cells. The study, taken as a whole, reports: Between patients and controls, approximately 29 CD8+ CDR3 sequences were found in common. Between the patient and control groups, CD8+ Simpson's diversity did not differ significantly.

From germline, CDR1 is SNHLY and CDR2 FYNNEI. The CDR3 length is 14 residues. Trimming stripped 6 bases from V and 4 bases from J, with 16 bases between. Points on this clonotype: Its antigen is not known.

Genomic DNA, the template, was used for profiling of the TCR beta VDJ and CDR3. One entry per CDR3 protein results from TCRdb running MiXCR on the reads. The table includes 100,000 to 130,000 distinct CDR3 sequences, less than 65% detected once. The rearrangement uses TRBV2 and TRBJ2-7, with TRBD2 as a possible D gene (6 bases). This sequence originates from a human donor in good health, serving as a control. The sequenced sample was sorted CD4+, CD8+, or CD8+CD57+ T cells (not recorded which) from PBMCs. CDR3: CASRRDSLLYEQYF. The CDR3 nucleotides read TGTGCCAGCAGAAGGGACTCCCTTTTGTACGAGCAGTACTTC.